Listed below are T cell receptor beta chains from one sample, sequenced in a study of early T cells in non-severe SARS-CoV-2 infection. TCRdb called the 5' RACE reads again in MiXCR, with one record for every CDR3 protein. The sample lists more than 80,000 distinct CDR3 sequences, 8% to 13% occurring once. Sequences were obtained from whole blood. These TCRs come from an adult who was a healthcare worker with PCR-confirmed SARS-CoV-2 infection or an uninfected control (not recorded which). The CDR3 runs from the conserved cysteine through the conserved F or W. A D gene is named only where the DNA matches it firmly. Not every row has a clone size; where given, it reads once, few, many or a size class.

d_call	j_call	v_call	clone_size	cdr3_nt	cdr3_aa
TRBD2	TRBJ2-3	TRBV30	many	TGTGCCTGGAGTAGGGAGGGGACTAGCACAGATACGCAGTATTTT	CAWSREGTSTDTQYF
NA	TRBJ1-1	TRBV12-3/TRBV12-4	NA	TGTGCCAGCAGTCTCCTCCGGGGGCGAAATGAAGCTTTCTTT	CASSLLRGRNEAFF
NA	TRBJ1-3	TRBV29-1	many	TGCAGCGTTGAAGATTGGGGGGACGGCTCTGGAAACACCATATATTTT	CSVEDWGDGSGNTIYF
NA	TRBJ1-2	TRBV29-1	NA	TGCAGCGTTGTGGCGGGGTCCTATGGCTACACCTTC	CSVVAGSYGYTF
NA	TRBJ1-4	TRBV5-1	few	TGCGCCAGCAGCTTGGAGGGGATTTCCGATGAAAAACTGTTTTTT	CASSLEGISDEKLFF
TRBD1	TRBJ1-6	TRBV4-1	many	TGCGCCAGCAGCCGCCGAACAGGGGATAATTCACCCCTCCACTTT	CASSRRTGDNSPLHF
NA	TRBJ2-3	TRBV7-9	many	TGTGCCAGCAGCGCCGGGACCGGCCTAAGCACAGATACGCAGTATTTT	CASSAGTGLSTDTQYF
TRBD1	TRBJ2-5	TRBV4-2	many	TGTGCCAGCAGCCAACACAGGGGGCCAGAGACCCAGTACTTC	CASSQHRGPETQYF
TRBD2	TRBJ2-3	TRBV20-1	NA	TGCAGTGCTAGAGCTAGCGGAATAAGCACAGATACGCAGTATTTT	CSARASGISTDTQYF
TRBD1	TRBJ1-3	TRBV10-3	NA	TGTGCCATCAGTGAACCGGGACAGGCATTGGACACCATATATTTT	CAISEPGQALDTIYF
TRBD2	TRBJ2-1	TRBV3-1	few	TGTGCCAGCAGCCAAGCGGTAGCGGGGGGATACAATGAGCAGTTCTTC	CASSQAVAGGYNEQFF
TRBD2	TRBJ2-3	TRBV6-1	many	TGTGCCAGCAGTGAACGGGGGGGCACAGATACGCAGTATTTT	CASSERGGTDTQYF
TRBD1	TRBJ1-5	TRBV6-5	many	TGTGCCAGCAGTTACTCCCGCGGACAGGGGGCAGGGCAGCCCCAGCATTTT	CASSYSRGQGAGQPQHF
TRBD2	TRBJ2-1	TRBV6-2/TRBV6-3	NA	TGTGCCAGCAGTGTTTCTAGCGGGGGTGGATACAATGAGCAGTTCTTC	CASSVSSGGGYNEQFF
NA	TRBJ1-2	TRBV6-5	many	TGTGCCAGCAGTTACGGGGGGACTTATGGCTACACCTTC	CASSYGGTYGYTF
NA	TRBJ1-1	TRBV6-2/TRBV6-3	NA	TGTGCCAGCAGTTACTCGACCGGGCGGGTCACTGAAGCTTTCTTT	CASSYSTGRVTEAFF
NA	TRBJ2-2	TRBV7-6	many	TGTGCCAGCAGACCGGGACTGAACACCGGGGAGCTGTTTTTT	CASRPGLNTGELFF
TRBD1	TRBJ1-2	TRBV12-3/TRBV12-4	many	TGTGCCAGCAGTTTAGGAGGGACAGGGGATGGCTACACCTTC	CASSLGGTGDGYTF
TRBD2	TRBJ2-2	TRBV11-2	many	TGTGCCAGCAGCTTAGATCGTAGCGGGAGTACCGGGGAGCTGTTTTTT	CASSLDRSGSTGELFF
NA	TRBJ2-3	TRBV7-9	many	TGTGCCAGCAGCGGCCGGGACAGCACAGATACGCAGTATTTT	CASSGRDSTDTQYF
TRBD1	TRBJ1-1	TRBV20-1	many	TGCAGTGCTAGACGACAGGGTACTGAAGCTTTCTTT	CSARRQGTEAFF
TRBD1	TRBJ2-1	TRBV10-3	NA	TGTGCCATCAGTGACTCCGGGACAGGCGGCTCAAATGAGCAGTTCTTC	CAISDSGTGGSNEQFF
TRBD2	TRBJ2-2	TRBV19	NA	TGTGCCAGTAGTATAGATCCAGCGGGAGGTGGTGCCGGGGAGCTGTTTTTT	CASSIDPAGGGAGELFF
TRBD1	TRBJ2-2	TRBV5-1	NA	TGCGCCAGCAGCTACCGGGACAGGGGAATTTACACCGGGGAGCTGTTTTTT	CASSYRDRGIYTGELFF
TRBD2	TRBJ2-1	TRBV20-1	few	TGCAGTGCTATTACTAGCGGGAGGCACAATGAGCAGTTCTTC	CSAITSGRHNEQFF
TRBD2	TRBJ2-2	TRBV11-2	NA	TGTGCCAGCAGCTTAGGTGGTGGCGGGAGGTCCAGCACCGGGGAGCTGTTTTTT	CASSLGGGGRSSTGELFF
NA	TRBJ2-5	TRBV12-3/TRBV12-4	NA	TGTGCCAGCAGTTTACAAGGGGGAGGGCCCGTCTTAGAGACCCAGTACTTC	CASSLQGGGPVLETQYF
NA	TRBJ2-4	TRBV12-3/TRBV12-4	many	TGTGCCAGCAGTTTTATAGATGCCCGAAGCGAAGCCAAAAACATTCAGTACTTC	CASSFIDARSEAKNIQYF
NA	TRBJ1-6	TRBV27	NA	TGTGCCAGCAGTTTTTACAGGAACAATTCACCCCTCCACTTT	CASSFYRNNSPLHF
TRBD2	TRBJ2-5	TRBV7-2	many	TGTGCCAGCAGCTACTCGGGACTAGCGGGCCAAGAGACCCAGTACTTC	CASSYSGLAGQETQYF
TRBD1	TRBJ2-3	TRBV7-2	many	TGTGCCAGCAGCCCTCAGACAGCAGCAGGGGGTTTGGTTACGCAGTATTTT	CASSPQTAAGGLVTQYF
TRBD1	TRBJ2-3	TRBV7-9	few	TGTGCCACATACCTGACAGGGGGAACAGATACGCAGTATTTT	CATYLTGGTDTQYF
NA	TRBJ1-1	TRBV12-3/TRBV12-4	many	TGTGCCAGCAGTCCACCTCTTCACAGGAACACTGAAGCTTTCTTT	CASSPPLHRNTEAFF
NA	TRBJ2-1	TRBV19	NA	TGTGCCAGTAGTACCAACTACAATGAGCAGTTCTTC	CASSTNYNEQFF
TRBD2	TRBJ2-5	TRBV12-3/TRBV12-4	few	TGTGCCAGCGGCCTCGGGACTAGCGGACCCCAAGAGACCCAGTACTTC	CASGLGTSGPQETQYF
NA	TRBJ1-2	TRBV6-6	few	TGTGCCAGCACCCTCAATCGGGACAACTATGGCTACACCTTC	CASTLNRDNYGYTF
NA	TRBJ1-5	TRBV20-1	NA	TGCAGTGCTAGAGCGGTTGGCGGGCAGCCCCAGCATTTT	CSARAVGGQPQHF
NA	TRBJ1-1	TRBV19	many	TGTGCCAGTAGCCGCGTCTCTACAGGCACTGAAGCTTTCTTT	CASSRVSTGTEAFF
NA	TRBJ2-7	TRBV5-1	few	TGCGCCAGCAGCTCCTATTCGGGGTCCTACGAGCAGTACTTC	CASSSYSGSYEQYF
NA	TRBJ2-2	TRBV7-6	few	TGTGCCAGCAGCTTAACCCTTAAAACCGGGGAGCTGTTTTTT	CASSLTLKTGELFF
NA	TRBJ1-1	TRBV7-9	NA	TGTGCCAGCAGCTTAGGTGATGTGAACACTGAAGCTTTCTTT	CASSLGDVNTEAFF
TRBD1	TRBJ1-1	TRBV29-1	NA	TGCAGCGCTACATTCCGGGACAGGGAAGCTTTCTTT	CSATFRDREAFF
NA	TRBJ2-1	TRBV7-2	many	TGTGCCAGCAGCTTCGTCACTAAAGAGCAGTTCTTC	CASSFVTKEQFF
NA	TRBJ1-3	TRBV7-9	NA	TGTGCCAGCAGCAAGCGAAACTTTGGCGCTGGAAACACCATATATTTT	CASSKRNFGAGNTIYF
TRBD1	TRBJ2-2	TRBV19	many	TGTGCCAGTAGTATAGTGTCAGGGGGATACACCGGGGAGCTGTTTTTT	CASSIVSGGYTGELFF
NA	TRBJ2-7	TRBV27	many	TGTGCCAGCAGTTTAATCCCGGACGCAGCTTCCTACGAGCAGTACTTC	CASSLIPDAASYEQYF
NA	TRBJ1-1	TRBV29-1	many	TGCAGCGGCAGACAGGAAAACACTGAAGCTTTCTTT	CSGRQENTEAFF
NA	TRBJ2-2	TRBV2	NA	TGTGCCAGCGGGGGGACGGGGAACACCGGGGAGCTGTTTTTT	CASGGTGNTGELFF
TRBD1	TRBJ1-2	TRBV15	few	TGTGCCACCAGCAGTCCCGGGACAGGACTATATGGCTACACCTTC	CATSSPGTGLYGYTF
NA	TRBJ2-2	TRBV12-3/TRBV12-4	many	TGTGCCAGCAGTTTCTCTAACACCGGGGAGCTGTTTTTT	CASSFSNTGELFF
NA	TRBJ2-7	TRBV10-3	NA	TGTGCCATCAGTGCCACCCCCCAAGCGGCCGAGCAGTACTTC	CAISATPQAAEQYF
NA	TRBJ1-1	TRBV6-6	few	TGTGCCAGCAGTTACTCGAAGAGTCCCGGGAGGAACACTGAAGCTTTCTTT	CASSYSKSPGRNTEAFF
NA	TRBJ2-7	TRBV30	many	TGTGCCTGGAGTCGGGGATCCTACGAGCAGTACTTC	CAWSRGSYEQYF
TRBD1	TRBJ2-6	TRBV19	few	TGTGCCAGTACACCCCTTCCGGGACAGGGGTTCTCTGGGGCCAACGTCCTGACTTTC	CASTPLPGQGFSGANVLTF
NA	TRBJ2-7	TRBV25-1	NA	TGTGCCAGCAGTGACGGCTACGAGCAGTACTTC	CASSDGYEQYF
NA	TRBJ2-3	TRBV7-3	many	TGTGCCAGCAGCCCCGCGGGGACAATTCCTAGCACAGATACGCAGTATTTT	CASSPAGTIPSTDTQYF
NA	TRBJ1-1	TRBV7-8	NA	TGTGCCAGCAGCTGGACGCGAGGACTAAGTGGAAACACTGAAGCTTTCTTT	CASSWTRGLSGNTEAFF